This T cell receptor beta chain was obtained from a study of blood T cell repertoires in COVID-19. The wider study: The study drew acute and convalescent COVID-19 samples from the United States, Italy and Spain.

Seattle participants joined during active infection and were tracked over time. Original methodology: Reference gene primer amplification in the assay estimated nucleated cell counts. Generated by immunoSEQ multiplex PCR, the TCRdb table keeps only in-frame clones and is missing some. V and J calls and clone size come straight from that table; D and trimming were deduced from the DNA. The table lists fewer than 450,000 clones, about 91% of them singletons, with roughly 12% in the top ten. In germline, CDR1 is LNHDA, CDR2 SQIVND (reference sequence). There are 14 residues in the CDR3. V was trimmed by 6 bases and J by 2 bases, leaving 13 bases between them.

This receptor was identified in a woman aged 50 to 60 with COVID-19, enrolled during active disease. Sequencing used peripheral blood. The V and J genes are TRBV19 and TRBJ1-1; D perhaps matches TRBD1 (6 bases). As DNA, the CDR3 is TGTGCCAGTAGCCCGGGACAATTAAACACTGAAGCTTTCTTT. It yields the protein CASSPGQLNTEAFF.